The rows below give T cell receptor beta chains drawn from one sample of a study of blood T cell repertoires in COVID-19. The assay was immunoSEQ multiplex PCR, and TCRdb's table has in-frame clones only and misses some. This table holds approximately 300,000 clones, 87% found once. Sequences were obtained from peripheral blood. All receptors derive from a man younger than 35 with active or convalescent COVID-19. Both conserved end residues are part of each CDR3. A D gene is named only where the DNA matches it firmly. Some rows have no size entry. The others give once, few or many, or a class for an expanded clone.

D: NA; V: TRBV6-5; J: TRBJ1-5; size: NA; DNA: TGTGCCAGCAGTTTAAGGGGTAATAGCAATCAGCCCCAGCATTTT; CDR3: CASSLRGNSNQPQHF
D: TRBD2; V: TRBV4-3; J: TRBJ2-3; size: NA; DNA: TGCGCCAGCAGCCAAGAGATCTATGGCGGGGGTGTTGGCACAGATACGCAGTATTTT; CDR3: CASSQEIYGGGVGTDTQYF
D: NA; V: TRBV7-6; J: TRBJ2-1; size: NA; DNA: TGTGCCAGCAGCTTACGGCGGAGCTCCTACAATGAGCAGTTCTTC; CDR3: CASSLRRSSYNEQFF
D: TRBD2; V: TRBV4-3; J: TRBJ2-5; size: NA; DNA: TGCGCCAGCAGCCAAGGGACTAGCGAAGAGACCCAGTACTTC; CDR3: CASSQGTSEETQYF
D: TRBD2; V: TRBV6-5; J: TRBJ2-5; size: NA; DNA: TGTGCCAGCAGGGGGGAGGGGCGGGAGACCCAGTACTTC; CDR3: CASRGEGRETQYF
D: NA; V: TRBV5-1; J: TRBJ2-7; size: NA; DNA: TGCGCCAGCAGTCTTGACAGGACCCCGTCCTACGAGCAGTACTTC; CDR3: CASSLDRTPSYEQYF
D: NA; V: TRBV19; J: TRBJ1-5; size: NA; DNA: TGTGCCAGTAGAGATCCCGTAAGGGGTCGGAAACAGCCCCAGCATTTT; CDR3: CASRDPVRGRKQPQHF
D: TRBD2; V: TRBV7-2; J: TRBJ2-7; size: NA; DNA: TGTGCCAGCAGCTTAGCCGGGGGGACTAGCTCCTACGAGCAGTACTTC; CDR3: CASSLAGGTSSYEQYF
D: TRBD1; V: TRBV5-1; J: TRBJ2-1; size: NA; DNA: TGCGCCAGCAGATCCTTACAGGGGGCACCTAGCGATGAGCAGTTCTTC; CDR3: CASRSLQGAPSDEQFF
D: NA; V: TRBV6-2/TRBV6-3; J: TRBJ1-1; size: once; DNA: TGTGCCAGCAGTTACTCGTACGGGAACACTGAAGCTTTCTTT; CDR3: CASSYSYGNTEAFF
D: NA; V: TRBV19; J: TRBJ1-5; size: NA; DNA: TGTGCCAGTGGGGGGGGCAATCAGCCCCAGCATTTT; CDR3: CASGGGNQPQHF
D: TRBD2; V: TRBV6-1; J: TRBJ2-1; size: NA; DNA: TGTGCCAGCAGTGAAGGAAGGGGACTAGCGGGAGGGGGGTACAATGAGCAGTTCTTC; CDR3: CASSEGRGLAGGGYNEQFF
D: NA; V: TRBV19; J: TRBJ1-4; size: NA; DNA: TGTGCCAGTAGTATTATGTGGGGCAGTTCGGCTAATGAAAAACTGTTTTTT; CDR3: CASSIMWGSSANEKLFF
D: NA; V: TRBV7-6; J: TRBJ2-3; size: NA; DNA: TGTGCCAGCAGCCCACGGGGACTCACGACTGGCACAGATACGCAGTATTTT; CDR3: CASSPRGLTTGTDTQYF
D: NA; V: TRBV9; J: TRBJ2-7; size: NA; DNA: TGTGCCAGCAGCGTTGACAGCTCCTACGAGCAGTACTTC; CDR3: CASSVDSSYEQYF
D: NA; V: TRBV5-1; J: TRBJ2-2; size: NA; DNA: TGCGCCAGCAGCTTGGACAGCATGAACACCGGGGAGCTGTTTTTT; CDR3: CASSLDSMNTGELFF
D: TRBD1; V: TRBV29-1; J: TRBJ1-2; size: once; DNA: TGCAGCGTGGGACAGGGGGATTTTTTCGACTATGGCTACACCTTC; CDR3: CSVGQGDFFDYGYTF
D: NA; V: TRBV4-3; J: TRBJ1-5; size: NA; DNA: TGCGCCAGCAGCCAAGATCGCTGGGAGTGGGGACAGCCCCAGCATTTT; CDR3: CASSQDRWEWGQPQHF
D: NA; V: TRBV25-1; J: TRBJ1-2; size: NA; DNA: TGTGCCAGCAGTAAGGGGTTTATTGGCTACACCTTC; CDR3: CASSKGFIGYTF
D: TRBD2; V: TRBV5-6; J: TRBJ2-1; size: NA; DNA: TGTGCCAGCAGCTTGGTGCTAGCGGACAATGAGCAGTTCTTC; CDR3: CASSLVLADNEQFF
D: NA; V: TRBV28; J: TRBJ2-5; size: NA; DNA: TGTGCCAGCAGTTTTTCAGGGAAGGAGACCCAGTACTTC; CDR3: CASSFSGKETQYF